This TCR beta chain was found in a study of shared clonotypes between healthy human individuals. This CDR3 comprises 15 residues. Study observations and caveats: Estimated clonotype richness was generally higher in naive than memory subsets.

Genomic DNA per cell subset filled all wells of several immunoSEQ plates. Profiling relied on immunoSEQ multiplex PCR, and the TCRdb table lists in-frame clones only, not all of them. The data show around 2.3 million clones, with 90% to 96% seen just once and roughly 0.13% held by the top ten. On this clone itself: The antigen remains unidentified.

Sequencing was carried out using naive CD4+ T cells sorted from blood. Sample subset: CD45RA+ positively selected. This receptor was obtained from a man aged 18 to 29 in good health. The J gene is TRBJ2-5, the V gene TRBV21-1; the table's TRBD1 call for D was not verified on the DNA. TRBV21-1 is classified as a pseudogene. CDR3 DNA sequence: TGTGCGAGTGGTCCCCCCACACAGAGACAAGAGACCCAGTACTTC. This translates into CASGPPTQRQETQYF.